This T cell receptor beta chain emerged from a study of technical replicates of blood from a few donors. The germline CDR1 and CDR2 sequences are SGHDT and YYEEEE. The CDR3 is made up of 12 amino acids. V lost 4 bases to trimming and J lost 6 bases; unmatched junction nucleotides: 2. Assay: immunoSEQ multiplex PCR; the TCRdb copy retains only in-frame clones and omits some. The data contain 65,000 to 95,000 clones, about 93% of them seen just once; the ten biggest clones take up roughly 0.27%. The origin of this receptor is a human donor in good health. The chain links TRBV5-6 to TRBJ2-7; TRBD1 agrees at 9 bases. Sequenced input: T cells isolated from PBMCs. CDR3 DNA sequence: TGTGCCAGCAGCCGACAGGGGGGCGAGCAGTACTTC. Translating gives CASSRQGGEQYF.